The clone carrying this T cell receptor (beta chain) occurred many times. Its antigen is unknown. This CDR3 has 17 amino acids. Germline V gives CDR1 SGHVS, CDR2 FQNEAQ. V lost 1 base and J lost 9; bases outside the gene matches: 8. This library used roughly 0.4 ug RNA and molecular barcoded adaptors spanning alpha/delta and beta/gamma chains. Via MiXCR, TCRdb re-called the reads, giving one row per CDR3 protein. Of tens of thousands of distinct CDR3 sequences in the sample, roughly 18% were seen once. This specimen belongs to a study of read filtering for tumor transcriptome and immune sequencing. Study information: Among patients, 17 to 20 were male and around 13 female, aged 47 to 80 (mean around 66).

Whole-study results and caveats: RNA-seq captured clonotypes less deeply and reliably than IR-seq.

Material for sequencing was a population of CD138-negative cells sorted from bone marrow. V usage is TRBV7-8 and J usage is TRBJ2-2; TRBD2 matches at 13 bases. The TCR sequence derives from a donor aged 40 or older with multiple myeloma. CDR3 loop: CASSLVGGTSGTRELFF. CDR3 coding DNA: TGTGCCAGCAGCTTAGTCGGCGGGACTAGCGGGACAAGGGAGCTGTTTTTT.